This entry describes one TCR beta chain. The CDR3 totals 16 residues. Trimming removed 0 bases from V and 7 bases from J; junction bases left unmatched: 6. Germline loops: CDR1 SGHKS, CDR2 YYEKEE (reference sequence). The data derive from a study of OX40 agonist ivuxolimab in advanced cancers. Study-wide background: With ivuxolimab, an agonistic anti-OX40 (CD134) antibody, patients were treated.

Sequencing was performed with immunoSEQ multiplex PCR; in TCRdb, only in-frame clones are kept and a portion is missing. The sample contains fewer than 50,000 clones, approximately 88% of which appear only once. This chain connects TRBV5-5 to TRBJ2-7; 14 bases align to TRBD2. This TCR derives from an adult with an advanced solid tumor such as melanoma, head and neck, liver or kidney cancer. Specimen: CD4+ or CD8+ T cells sorted from blood, collected in a trial of the OX40 agonist ivuxolimab. The CDR3 sequence is CASSLEPGTSGSEQYF. The CDR3 bases are TGTGCCAGCAGCTTGGAGCCCGGGACTAGCGGGAGTGAGCAGTACTTC. The full variable domain, rest sourced from reference TRBV5-5 and TRBJ2-7, is DAGVTQSPTHLIKTRGQQVTLRCSPISGHKSVSWYQQVLGQGPQFIFQYYEKEERGRGNFPDRFSARQFPNYSSELNVNALLLGDSALYLCASSLEPGTSGSEQYFGPGTRLTVT.